These 21 T cell receptor beta chains originate from one sample sequenced in a study of blood T cell repertoires in COVID-19. TCRdb's copy holds only in-frame clones and misses some; the assay was immunoSEQ multiplex PCR. The data hold 80,000 to 100,000 clones, with 86% observed a single time. The sample comprised peripheral blood. These receptors were obtained from a woman aged 55-69 years in a cohort sampled during active or convalescent COVID-19.

The chain recombines TRBV9 with TRBJ1-1; no reliable D call. CDR3 length equals 15 residues. V was clipped by 6 bases and J by 2 bases, with 17 bases between them. Germline CDR1 SGDLS, CDR2 YYNGEE. The CDR3 coding sequence is TGTGCCAGCAACGGCGGGGAGAGTGGAAACACTGAAGCTTTCTTT. Translating gives CASNGGESGNTEAFF. The whole variable domain, filled in from reference TRBV9 and TRBJ1-1, reads DSGVTQTPKHLITATGQRVTLRCSPRSGDLSVYWYQQSLDQGLQFLIQYYNGEERAKGNILERFSAQQFPDLHSELNLSSLELGDSALYFCASNGGESGNTEAFFGQGTRLTVV.

The genes are TRBV18 and TRBJ1-3; D is undetermined. This CDR3 has 16 amino acids. CDR1 and CDR2 from the germline V gene are KGHSH and LQKENI. V was clipped by 3 bases and J by 0 bases, with 12 bases between them. The CDR3 loop is CASSPSYAVSGNTIYF. The CDR3 nucleotides are TGTGCCAGCTCACCTAGTTATGCCGTCTCTGGAAACACCATATATTTT.

The chain carries TRBV4-1 and TRBJ1-2; TRBD1 aligns across 10 bases. The CDR3 loop spans 17 amino acids. The V gene end was trimmed by 2 bases and the J gene end by 0 bases; junction bases not matched to a gene: 6. Germline CDR1 is MGHRA and CDR2 is YSYEKL. The CDR3 nucleotides read TGCGCCAGCAGCCAATCTGACAGGGGGCCTGCTAACTATGGCTACACCTTC. It is translated as CASSQSDRGPANYGYTF.

The V and J genes are TRBV28 and TRBJ2-7, with 7 bases fitting TRBD2. Germline V lookup: CDR1 MDHEN, CDR2 SYDVKM. The V segment lost 6 bases and the J segment 3 bases; nucleotides outside the gene matches: 8. This CDR3 contains 14 residues. The CDR3 region has the DNA TGTGCCAGCAGCGAGGGGAGGGACTACTACGAGCAGTACTTC. Protein sequence: CASSEGRDYYEQYF.

The CDR3 nucleotides are TGTGCCAGCTCAGCCTCCGGCTACGAGCAGTACTTC. Protein: CASSASGYEQYF. The V call is TRBV18, the J call TRBJ2-7; no clear D. The CDR3 runs to 12 residues. V was shortened by 5 bases and J by 3 bases, with 8 bases between the two germline ends. Germline CDR1 and CDR2: KGHSH and LQKENI. The complete variable domain, with remaining parts taken from reference TRBV18 and TRBJ2-7, reads NAGVMQNPRHLVRRRGQEARLRCSPMKGHSHVYWYRQLPEEGLKFMVYLQKENIIDESGMPKERFSAEFPKEGPSILRIQQVVRGDSAAYFCASSASGYEQYFGPGTRLTVT.

This chain joins TRBV3-1 (or the pseudogene TRBV3-2) and TRBJ2-1; D is perhaps TRBD2 (7 bases). In germline, CDR1 is LGHDT, CDR2 YNNKEL (reference sequence). With 4 bases removed from V and 2 bases from J, the gap between germline ends came to 18 bases. The CDR3 runs 17 residues. DNA of the CDR3: TGTGCCAGCAGCCCGGGGTGGCGGGGGCCCGCCTACAATGAGCAGTTCTTC. Translated: CASSPGWRGPAYNEQFF.

This chain joins TRBV18 and TRBJ1-1; no definite D call. The V and J ends lost 1 base and 0 bases respectively, with 9 bases between them. CDR3 size: 15 residues. Germline values: CDR1 KGHSH, CDR2 LQKENI. In nucleotides, the CDR3 is TGTGCCAGCTCACCACAAGAGGGAATGAACACTGAAGCTTTCTTT. It encodes CASSPQEGMNTEAFF.

The rearrangement joins TRBV6-5 to TRBJ2-2; D uncertain. V lost 3 bases and J 4 bases, leaving 12 bases between the germline ends. Germline V gene sequence: CDR1 MNHEY, CDR2 SVGAGI. The CDR3 consists of 15 residues. The CDR3 DNA is TGTGCCAGCAGTTATCGGGTAGCTAGCACCGGGGAGCTGTTTTTT. The encoded protein is CASSYRVASTGELFF.

The genes are TRBV7-9 and TRBJ1-5, with D possibly TRBD1 on 6 matching bases. CDR3 size: 13 residues. Germline lookup yields CDR1 SEHNR and CDR2 FQNEAQ (reference sequence). Deletions cut 11 bases from V and 6 bases from J, with 17 bases between. CDR3 in DNA: TGTGCCGGGACACAGGGAGTCGGTCAGCCCCAGCATTTT. It codes for CAGTQGVGQPQHF.

This rearrangement joins TRBV7-9 to TRBJ2-3; 9 positions match TRBD2. This CDR3 is 15 amino acids long. Germline CDR1 and CDR2: SEHNR and FQNEAQ (reference sequence). Unmatched junction bases numbered 4, after V lost 1 base and J lost 5 bases. CDR3 in amino acids: CASSLEGLARDTQYF. The CDR3 bases are TGTGCCAGCAGCTTAGAGGGACTAGCACGAGATACGCAGTATTTT.

CDR3 amino acids: CASRPGQTPYEQYF. The CDR3 DNA reads TGTGCCAGCCGTCCGGGACAGACTCCCTACGAGCAGTACTTC. The chain links TRBV12-1 to TRBJ2-7; the table's D gene call, TRBD1, was not cross checked with the DNA. TRBV12-1 is tagged as a pseudogene. This CDR3 region has 14 residues.

This clone was detected once. The rearrangement joins TRBV4-2 to TRBJ1-4, with D uncertain. The CDR3 spans 16 residues. The ends were cut back, 0 bases at V and 4 bases at J, with 12 bases in the middle. CDR1 LGHNA and CDR2 YNFKEQ come from the germline V gene. CDR3: CASSQDEGGVNEKLFF. Here the CDR3 DNA reads TGTGCCAGCAGCCAAGATGAAGGCGGGGTTAATGAAAAACTGTTTTTT.

This chain links TRBV10-1 with TRBJ1-6; 7 bases are shared with TRBD1. The CDR3 sequence is 14 residues long. Germline loops: CDR1 WNHNN, CDR2 SYGVQD (reference sequence). After removal of 5 bases from V and 6 bases from J, the junction contained 4 bases not matched to a gene. CDR3 protein: CASSYQGVNSPLHF. The CDR3 bases are TGCGCCAGCAGTTACCAGGGGGTTAATTCACCCCTCCACTTT.

The chain employs TRBV19 and TRBJ2-3; D gene ambiguous. This CDR3 comprises 13 residues. With 7 bases removed from V and 0 bases from J, the gap between germline ends came to 8 bases. Germline loops: CDR1 LNHDA, CDR2 SQIVND (reference sequence). The CDR3 loop is CASNSHSTDTQYF. The CDR3 DNA is TGTGCCAGTAACTCCCACAGCACAGATACGCAGTATTTT.

The V and J genes are TRBV9 and TRBJ2-3, with TRBD2 matching over 9 bases. Per germline, CDR1 SGDLS and CDR2 YYNGEE. There are 13 residues in the CDR3. Unmatched junction bases numbered 8, after V lost 9 bases and J lost 6 bases. CDR3 sequence (DNA): TGTGCCACAATAGCGGGAGTTGCCGATACGCAGTATTTT. Amino acids: CATIAGVADTQYF.

The J gene is TRBJ1-1, the V gene TRBV5-8, with D unresolved. CDR1 and CDR2 from the germline V gene are SGHTS and YDEGEE. The CDR3 has 14 amino acids. Deletions cut 1 base from V and 6 bases from J, with 13 bases between. In DNA, the CDR3 is TGTGCCAGCAGCTTGTCAGGCAGCGGGGCTGAAGCTTTCTTT. Protein: CASSLSGSGAEAFF. Full variable domain (outside the CDR3, taken from reference TRBV5-8 and TRBJ1-1): EAGVTQSPTHLIKTRGQQATLRCSPISGHTSVYWYQQALGLGLQFLLWYDEGEERNRGNFPPRFSGRQFPNYSSELNVNALELEDSALYLCASSLSGSGAEAFFGQGTRLTVV.

The J gene is TRBJ2-7, the V gene TRBV28; D gene uncertain. The V and J ends lost 2 bases and 0 bases respectively, with 11 bases between them. Germline V gene data show CDR1 as MDHEN and CDR2 as SYDVKM. The CDR3 is 15 amino acids. The CDR3 DNA is TGTGCCAGCAGTTTAATACCTACGAGCTCCTACGAGCAGTACTTC. Its translation: CASSLIPTSSYEQYF.

This sequence joins TRBV7-8 and TRBJ2-3, with 13 bases aligning to TRBD2. Germline V lookup: CDR1 SGHVS, CDR2 FQNEAQ. CDR3 size: 17 residues. With V trimmed by 7 bases and J by 6 bases, 13 bases remained unmatched. The CDR3 bases are TGTGCCAGCACCACGTCGAGACTAGCGGGGGGCAGGGATACGCAGTATTTT. Amino acid sequence: CASTTSRLAGGRDTQYF.

This chain joins TRBV3-1 (or the pseudogene TRBV3-2) and TRBJ2-5; 9 nucleotides line up with TRBD2. The germline V gene has CDR1 LGHDT and CDR2 YNNKEL (reference sequence). After removal of 4 bases from V and 4 bases from J, the junction contained 13 bases not matched to a gene. The CDR3 covers 17 residues. CDR3 nucleotide sequence: TGTGCCAGCAGCCCCTACCAGGGGCGGGAGGGGGGAGAGACCCAGTACTTC. As protein: CASSPYQGREGGETQYF.

The genes are TRBV5-1 and TRBJ1-4, with no clear D. Germline CDR1 and CDR2: SGHRS and YFSETQ. V gave up 0 bases and J gave up 6 bases, with 12 bases separating them. CDR3 length: 15 residues. CDR3 protein: CASSLDGDVYEKLFF. The CDR3 DNA is TGCGCCAGCAGCTTGGACGGGGATGTTTATGAAAAACTGTTTTTT.

The CDR3 is CASSPGVGYIQYF. CDR3 nucleotides: TGTGCCAGCAGTCCGGGGGTTGGGTACATTCAGTACTTC. J is TRBJ2-4 and V is TRBV27; D is possibly TRBD2 (6 bases). V dropped 5 bases and J dropped 8 bases, with 13 bases sitting between them. Germline assignment: CDR1 MNHEY and CDR2 SMNVEV (reference sequence). CDR3 length: 13 residues.